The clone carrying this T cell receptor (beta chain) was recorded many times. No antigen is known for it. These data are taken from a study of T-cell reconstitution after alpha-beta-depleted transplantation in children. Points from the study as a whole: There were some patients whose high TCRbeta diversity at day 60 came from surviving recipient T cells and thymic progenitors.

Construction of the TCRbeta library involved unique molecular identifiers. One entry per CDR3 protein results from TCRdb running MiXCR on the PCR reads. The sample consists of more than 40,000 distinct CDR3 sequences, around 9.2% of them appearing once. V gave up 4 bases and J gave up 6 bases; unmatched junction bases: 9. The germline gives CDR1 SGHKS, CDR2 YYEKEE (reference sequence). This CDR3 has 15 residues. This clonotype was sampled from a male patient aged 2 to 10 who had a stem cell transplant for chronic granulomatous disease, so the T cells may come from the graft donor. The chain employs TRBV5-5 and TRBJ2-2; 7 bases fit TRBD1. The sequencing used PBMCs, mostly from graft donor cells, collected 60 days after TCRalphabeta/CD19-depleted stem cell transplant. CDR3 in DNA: TGTGCCAGCAGCCCACGACCGACAGGGTCCGGGGAGCTGTTTTTT. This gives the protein CASSPRPTGSGELFF.